These 21 T cell receptor beta chains share one sample of origin, sequenced in a study of shared clonotypes between healthy human individuals. The method was immunoSEQ multiplex PCR; TCRdb's version includes in-frame clones alone and lacks a portion of them. The sample has just over 2,000,000 clones, 85% to 95% seen once. Material for sequencing was naive CD4+ T cells sorted from blood. Sample subset: CD45RA+ positively selected. Receptors originate from a young man in good health.

The V and J genes are TRBV7-2 and TRBJ2-2; 12 positions agree with TRBD2. In germline, CDR1 is SGHTA, CDR2 FQGNSA. The junction had 4 bases not matched to a gene; V was cut back by 1 base and J by 4 bases. The CDR3 sequence is 17 residues long. The CDR3, as DNA: TGTGCCAGCAGCTTAGACCGACTAGCGGGAGTCACCGGGGAGCTGTTTTTT. Encoded protein: CASSLDRLAGVTGELFF.

This clone was recorded only once. CDR3 residues: CASSYFRTSRGEEQFF. The CDR3 nucleotides read TGTGCCAGCAGTTATTTCCGGACTAGCCGGGGAGAGGAGCAGTTCTTC. This chain connects TRBV6-5 to TRBJ2-1, with TRBD2 identical over 8 bases. The CDR3 has 16 amino acids. The V gene's germline CDR1 is MNHEY and CDR2 SVGAGI. Losses at the gene ends were 3 bases for V and 10 bases for J; bases not matched to a gene: 14.

The chain links TRBV5-6 to TRBJ2-1, with 8 bases identical to TRBD2. The length of the CDR3 is 16 residues. V was pared by 0 bases and J by 8 bases, with 10 bases of the junction left unmatched. CDR1 is SGHDT and CDR2 is YYEEEE in the germline V gene. CDR3 residues: CASSLGFSGIVDEQFF. CDR3 bases: TGTGCCAGCAGCTTGGGGTTTAGCGGGATTGTCGATGAGCAGTTCTTC.

In DNA, the CDR3 is TGTGCCAGCTCACAAACCCCGGGACAGGGGGCCCGAGGGAGAGTGGCAGATACGCAGTATTTT. Translating gives CASSQTPGQGARGRVADTQYF. The J gene is TRBJ2-3, the V gene TRBV18, with 12 bases identical to TRBD1. Losses at the gene ends were 4 bases for V and 4 bases for J; bases not matched to a gene: 21. Per the germline V gene, CDR1 is KGHSH and CDR2 is LQKENI. The CDR3 length is 21 residues. The whole variable domain, filled in from reference TRBV18 and TRBJ2-3, reads NAGVMQNPRHLVRRRGQEARLRCSPMKGHSHVYWYRQLPEEGLKFMVYLQKENIIDESGMPKERFSAEFPKEGPSILRIQQVVRGDSAAYFCASSQTPGQGARGRVADTQYFGPGTRLTVL.

Concerning this clone itself: At the DNA level, this CDR3 is encoded by other sequences in the same sample as well. The chain joins TRBV7-2 to TRBJ1-2; no definite D call. The CDR3 runs to 12 residues. In germline, CDR1 is SGHTA, CDR2 FQGNSA. V lost 4 bases and J 2 bases, leaving 5 bases between the germline ends. CDR3 nucleotide sequence: TGTGCCAGCAGCTACCGAAACTATGGCTACACCTTC. Its translation is CASSYRNYGYTF.

This chain joins TRBV2 and TRBJ1-6; D gene unclear. This CDR3 is 15 amino acids long. V dropped 5 bases and J dropped 7 bases, with 15 bases sitting between them. Germline assignment: CDR1 SNHLY and CDR2 FYNNEI. CDR3 sequence: CASSPRQLGNSPLHF. The CDR3 coding sequence is TGTGCCAGCAGTCCCCGGCAACTGGGAAATTCACCCCTCCACTTT.

V gene TRBV25-1 combines with J gene TRBJ2-3; TRBD1 aligns across 7 bases. Trimming at V came to 1 base and at J to 3 bases, leaving 7 bases not matched to a gene. This CDR3 spans 16 amino acids. In germline, CDR1 is MGHDK, CDR2 SYGVNS. The CDR3 protein is CASSESNRGQTDTQYF. CDR3 bases: TGTGCCAGCAGTGAATCGAACAGGGGTCAGACAGATACGCAGTATTTT.

Worth noting for this clone: This sample also contains other DNA sequences that code for the same CDR3. The genes are TRBV7-9 and TRBJ1-2; D ambiguous. The germline gives CDR1 SEHNR, CDR2 FQNEAQ (reference sequence). This CDR3 spans 12 amino acids. V gave up 4 bases and J gave up 4 bases, with 7 bases separating them. The DNA of the CDR3 is TGTGCCAGCAGCTCTACGGGCTATGGCTACACCTTC. This codes for CASSSTGYGYTF.

This rearrangement joins TRBV28 to TRBJ1-2; D uncertain. The CDR3 totals 13 residues. CDR1 MDHEN and CDR2 SYDVKM come from the germline V gene. V lost 4 bases and J lost 0, with 6 bases in between. The CDR3 DNA is TGTGCCAGCAGTTCCCCACCTAACTATGGCTACACCTTC. It yields the protein CASSSPPNYGYTF.

This rearrangement joins TRBV2 to TRBJ2-2; the D is unclear. The CDR3 contains 13 residues. In germline, CDR1 is SNHLY, CDR2 FYNNEI. V lost 7 bases to trimming and J lost 0 bases, with 6 bases between them. CDR3: CASTYTNTGELFF. The CDR3 DNA sequence: TGTGCCAGCACCTATACGAACACCGGGGAGCTGTTTTTT.

J is TRBJ1-1 and V is TRBV6-1; no clear D gene. Trimming left V 8 bases short and J 3 bases short, with 19 bases between. In germline, CDR1 is MNHNS, CDR2 SASEGT. This CDR3 region has 15 residues. The CDR3, as DNA: TGTGCCAGCTACGCTCACAAAAGAAGGTACACTGAAGCTTTCTTT. This sequence encodes CASYAHKRRYTEAFF.

Details on this clone: A much larger clone differs by one base, so this may be a read error. This CDR3 is also generated by other DNA sequences in the sample. This chain joins TRBV10-3 and TRBJ2-7; D gene uncertain. Germline assignment: CDR1 ENHRY and CDR2 SYGVKD. Trimming pared 0 bases from V and 7 bases from J, leaving 16 bases between. This CDR3 region has 15 residues. The CDR3 sequence: CAISESTLALGEQYF. For the CDR3, the DNA is TGTGCCATCAGTGAGTCGACTTTGGCCCTGGGTGAGCAGTACTTC.

The chain has TRBV5-4 and TRBJ1-1, with D possibly TRBD1 on 6 matching bases. The CDR3 covers 14 residues. The ends were cut back, 1 base at V and 11 bases at J, with 18 bases in the middle. Germline-derived CDR1 and CDR2 are SGHNT and YYREEE (reference sequence). CDR3: CASSLSGTPERAFF. The CDR3 coding sequence is TGTGCCAGCAGCTTGTCCGGGACACCAGAAAGGGCTTTCTTT.

Worth noting for this clone: This sample includes further DNA sequences coding for the same CDR3. The chain combines TRBV5-1 with TRBJ2-7; 11 bases fit TRBD1. The CDR3 length is 15 residues. Germline trimming cut 4 bases from V and 2 bases from J; bases unmatched to any gene: 5. CDR1 SGHRS and CDR2 YFSETQ come from the germline V gene. The DNA for the CDR3 is TGCGCCAGCAGCCAGGGGACAGGGGGTACCTACGAGCAGTACTTC. Its protein product is CASSQGTGGTYEQYF.

The chain uses TRBV7-2 and TRBJ2-4; TRBD1 agrees at 9 bases. Per the germline V gene, CDR1 is SGHTA and CDR2 is FQGNSA. After removal of 6 bases from V and 9 bases from J, the junction contained 15 bases not matched to a gene. The CDR3 extends over 16 amino acids. CDR3 DNA sequence: TGTGCCAGCAGTCTCTCAAAGGGACAGGGCTCCGGCATTCAGTACTTC. Its translation is CASSLSKGQGSGIQYF.

The gene calls are TRBV28 and TRBJ1-5; TRBD1 might be the D (6 bases). This CDR3 contains 14 residues. V was cut by 3 bases and J by 6 bases, with 12 bases left in between. CDR1 and CDR2 from the germline V gene are MDHEN and SYDVKM. CDR3 in DNA: TGTGCCAGCAGTTTGAGTGGGGGCGGTCAGCCCCAGCATTTT. Translation gives CASSLSGGGQPQHF.

The genes are TRBV5-1 and TRBJ1-1; the match to TRBD1 covers 9 bases. The CDR3 totals 16 residues. V lost 4 bases and J lost 0; bases outside the gene matches: 7. The germline gives CDR1 SGHRS, CDR2 YFSETQ. In DNA, the CDR3 is TGCGCCAGCAGCGAGGGACAGGGATTGCTGAACACTGAAGCTTTCTTT. Its translation is CASSEGQGLLNTEAFF.

The chain carries TRBV2 and TRBJ2-7, with 10 bases that match TRBD2. V shed 6 bases, J shed 7 bases, and the junction held 12 bases outside the gene matches. This CDR3 comprises 15 residues. Germline CDR1 reads SNHLY; CDR2 reads FYNNEI. CDR3 in DNA: TGTGCCAGCAGGTCTAGCGGGAGTCCCCTAGGGGAGCAGTACTTC. Its translation is CASRSSGSPLGEQYF.

V gene TRBV6-5 combines with J gene TRBJ1-2; perhaps TRBD1 as D (6 bases). Trimming stripped 4 bases from V and 6 bases from J, with 15 bases between. The CDR3 has 14 residues. Germline loops: CDR1 MNHEY, CDR2 SVGAGI. The CDR3 sequence is CASSSSTGIDGYTF. DNA of the CDR3: TGTGCCAGCAGTTCAAGTACAGGGATCGATGGCTACACCTTC.

This clone was observed at least ten times. This sample includes further DNA sequences coding for the same CDR3. V is TRBV6-5 and J is TRBJ1-2, with D uncertain. Per the germline V gene, CDR1 is MNHEY and CDR2 is SVGAGI. Trimming pared 0 bases from V and 5 bases from J, leaving 10 bases between. The CDR3 contains 14 residues. CDR3 DNA: TGTGCCAGCAGTTACTCACCGGCGGTATATGGCTACACCTTC. Protein sequence: CASSYSPAVYGYTF.

The CDR3 nucleotides read TGTGCCAGCAGCCAAGAAGGGGGGGCGGAGACCCAGTACTTC. Protein: CASSQEGGAETQYF. The chain employs TRBV2 and TRBJ2-5, with TRBD2 as a possible D gene (7 bases). Germline CDR1 reads SNHLY; CDR2 reads FYNNEI. CDR3 length equals 14 residues. Trimming removed 6 bases at V and 5 bases at J, with 16 bases between.